This T cell receptor beta chain was found in a study of blood T cell repertoires in COVID-19. Under the authors' procedure: How many nucleated cells were present was estimated from reference gene primer amplification. Assay used: immunoSEQ multiplex PCR; TCRdb lists only in-frame clones, some missing. V and J calls and clone size follow that table, whereas D and trimming were derived from the DNA. The sample records some 16,000 clones, 80% to 90% being singletons. J was trimmed by 7 bases and V by 3 bases; bases with no gene match: 9. CDR1 GTSNPN and CDR2 SVGIG come from the germline V gene (reference sequence). This CDR3 is built from 15 residues.

Sequences were obtained from peripheral blood. The chain is built from TRBV30 and TRBJ1-5, with TRBD1 identical over 10 bases. The sequence was collected from a man aged 65 to 79 in a cohort sampled during active COVID-19. The CDR3 sequence is CAWRGNDRGRQPQHF. The CDR3 nucleotides are TGTGCCTGGAGGGGCAACGACAGGGGGCGACAGCCCCAGCATTTT.